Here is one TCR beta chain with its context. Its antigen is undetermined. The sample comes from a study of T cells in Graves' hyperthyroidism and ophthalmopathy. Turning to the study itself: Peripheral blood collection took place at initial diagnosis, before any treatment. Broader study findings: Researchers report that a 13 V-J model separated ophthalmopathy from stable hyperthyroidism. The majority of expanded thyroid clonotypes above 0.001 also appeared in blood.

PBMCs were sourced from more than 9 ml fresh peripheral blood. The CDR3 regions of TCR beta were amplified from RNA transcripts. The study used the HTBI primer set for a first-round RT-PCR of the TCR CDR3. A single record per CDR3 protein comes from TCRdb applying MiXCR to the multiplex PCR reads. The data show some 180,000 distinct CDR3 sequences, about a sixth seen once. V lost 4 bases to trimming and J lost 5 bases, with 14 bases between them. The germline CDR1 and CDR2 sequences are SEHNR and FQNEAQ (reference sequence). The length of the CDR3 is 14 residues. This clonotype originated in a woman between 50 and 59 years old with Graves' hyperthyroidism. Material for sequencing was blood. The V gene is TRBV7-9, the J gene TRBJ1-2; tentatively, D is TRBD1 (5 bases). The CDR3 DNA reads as TGTGCCAGCAGCTCTATTATAGACAGTTATGGCTACACCTTC. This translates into CASSSIIDSYGYTF.